The rows below give T cell receptor beta chains drawn from one sample of a study of shared clonotypes between healthy human individuals. The repertoire was sequenced with immunoSEQ multiplex PCR; TCRdb's copy has only in-frame clones and lacks some. This sample has a few million clones, with approximately 90% found just once. Sequencing was carried out using naive CD4+ T cells sorted from blood. The receptors derive from a man aged 18-30 years in good health. The CDR3 runs from the conserved cysteine through the conserved F or W. A D gene is named only where the DNA matches it firmly. The size of a clone is reported for some rows only, either as once, few or many, or as a class for expanded clones.

j_call clone_size v_call d_call cdr3_aa cdr3_nt
TRBJ2-1 . TRBV10-1 TRBD2 CASSEVVAGGRNEQFF TGCGCCAGCAGTGAGGTGGTAGCGGGGGGTCGCAATGAGCAGTTCTTC
TRBJ2-3 once TRBV29-1 TRBD2 CSVDLGPGLATDTQYF TGCAGCGTTGACCTCGGCCCGGGACTAGCGACAGATACGCAGTATTTT
TRBJ2-1 . TRBV10-1 TRBD1 CASSLDRVAYNEQFF TGCGCCAGCAGTCTGGACAGGGTGGCCTACAATGAGCAGTTCTTC
TRBJ1-2 . TRBV6-5 . CASRSEGRAYGYTF TGTGCCAGCAGATCGGAAGGCAGGGCCTATGGCTACACCTTC
TRBJ2-7 once TRBV6-6 . CASSKGVAPNYEQYF TGTGCCAGCAGTAAGGGGGTAGCGCCAAACTACGAGCAGTACTTC
TRBJ2-2 . TRBV4-3 . CASSQDLRTRGGGELFF TGCGCCAGCAGCCAAGATCTCAGGACCCGAGGGGGCGGGGAGCTGTTTTTT
TRBJ2-1 . TRBV2 TRBD1 CASSRGQFEQFF TGTGCCAGCAGCCGGGGACAGTTTGAGCAGTTCTTC
TRBJ1-4 . TRBV5-1 . CASQEATNEKLFF TGCGCCAGCCAGGAAGCAACTAATGAAAAACTGTTTTTT
TRBJ2-1 . TRBV9 TRBD2 CASSARLAGKSYNEQFF TGTGCCAGCAGCGCAAGACTAGCGGGAAAATCCTACAATGAGCAGTTCTTC
TRBJ1-5 once TRBV5-8 . CASSLEGGYSNQPQHF TGTGCCAGCAGCTTGGAGGGCGGTTATAGCAATCAGCCCCAGCATTTT
TRBJ1-1 once TRBV4-1 . CASSPYTGSVQNTEAFF TGCGCCAGCAGCCCCTACACAGGGTCCGTTCAGAACACTGAAGCTTTCTTT
TRBJ2-7 once TRBV5-5 . CASSFPGQGYEQYF TGTGCCAGCAGCTTCCCGGGCCAGGGCTACGAGCAGTACTTC
TRBJ2-2 . TRBV10-3 TRBD1 CAISGRGGADTGELFF TGTGCCATCAGTGGAAGAGGGGGCGCGGACACCGGGGAGCTGTTTTTT
TRBJ1-2 . TRBV27 . CASSRVPAYGYTF TGTGCCAGCAGCCGGGTCCCTGCCTATGGCTACACCTTC
TRBJ1-2 . TRBV27 . CASSLRGVDYGYTF TGTGCCAGCAGTTTAAGAGGGGTTGACTATGGCTACACCTTC
TRBJ1-2 . TRBV28 . CASSLRGGGYTF TGTGCCAGCAGTTTAAGAGGGGGAGGCTACACCTTC
TRBJ2-3 . TRBV7-2 . CASSGQGSITDTQYF TGTGCCAGCAGCGGGCAAGGATCAATCACAGATACGCAGTATTTT
TRBJ1-4 . TRBV4-3 TRBD1 CASSQDPGQGRGEEKLFF TGCGCCAGCAGCCAAGACCCGGGACAGGGAAGAGGAGAAGAAAAACTGTTTTTT
TRBJ2-3 . TRBV2 . CASNPGGDTQYF TGTGCCAGCAACCCCGGGGGAGATACGCAGTATTTT
TRBJ1-2 . TRBV6-5 TRBD1 CASSYGQGNYGYTF TGTGCCAGCAGTTACGGACAGGGTAACTATGGCTACACCTTC
TRBJ1-6 few TRBV25-1 TRBD1 CASSGTGSSYNSPLHF TGTGCCAGCAGTGGGACAGGAAGTTCCTATAATTCACCCCTCCACTTT
TRBJ2-7 . TRBV19 . CASAQGSYEQYF TGTGCCAGTGCACAGGGTTCCTACGAGCAGTACTTC
TRBJ1-6 . TRBV5-1 TRBD1 CASSTNLRTGGNSPLHF TGCGCCAGCAGCACCAATCTAAGGACAGGAGGTAATTCACCCCTCCACTTT
TRBJ2-3 . TRBV25-1 . CASSESRGDTQYF TGTGCCAGCAGTGAATCCCGGGGAGATACGCAGTATTTT
TRBJ1-4 . TRBV6-1 . CASSENVSGGFEKLFF TGTGCCAGCAGTGAAAATGTCTCCGGGGGTTTTGAAAAACTGTTTTTT
TRBJ1-2 . TRBV18 . CASSPLPSPPGDGYTF TGTGCCAGCTCACCCCTTCCAAGCCCGCCAGGGGATGGCTACACCTTC
TRBJ2-1 . TRBV21-1 . CASSKTGSEQFF TGTGCCAGCAGCAAGACAGGGAGTGAGCAGTTCTTC
TRBJ1-6 . TRBV11-2 . CASSFGGSPLHF TGTGCCAGCAGCTTCGGGGGATCACCCCTCCACTTT
TRBJ2-1 . TRBV10-3 TRBD1 CAISESRTGAYNEQFF TGTGCCATCAGTGAGTCGAGGACAGGGGCCTACAATGAGCAGTTCTTC
TRBJ2-6 . TRBV5-1 . CASSLVRPRGSGANVLTF TGCGCCAGCAGCTTGGTTAGGCCACGGGGTTCTGGGGCCAACGTCCTGACTTTC
TRBJ2-1 . TRBV30 TRBD2 CASAGRPGEQFF TGTGCCTCAGCGGGGAGGCCGGGTGAGCAGTTCTTC
TRBJ1-2 . TRBV9 TRBD1 CASSPGTVSLYGYTF TGTGCCAGCAGCCCGGGGACAGTAAGCCTCTATGGCTACACCTTC
TRBJ1-2 . TRBV6-1 . CASRAPSYGYTF TGTGCCAGCAGGGCTCCTAGCTATGGCTACACCTTC
TRBJ1-5 . TRBV4-1 . CASSQEFTGVGSQPQHF TGCGCCAGCAGCCAAGAGTTTACGGGGGTAGGGTCTCAGCCCCAGCATTTT
TRBJ2-6 once TRBV7-3 . CASSPGYGANVLTF TGTGCCAGCAGCCCCGGGTATGGGGCCAACGTCCTGACTTTC
TRBJ2-2 once TRBV5-1 TRBD2 CASSLERGPNGELFF TGCGCCAGCAGCCTAGAGCGGGGGCCAAACGGGGAGCTGTTTTTT
TRBJ1-5 . TRBV2 . CASSEWGHSDQPQHF TGTGCCAGCAGTGAATGGGGACACTCGGATCAGCCCCAGCATTTT
TRBJ1-1 . TRBV5-1 . CASSPRGGGRDEAFF TGCGCCAGCAGCCCCCGCGGGGGGGGGCGCGATGAAGCTTTCTTT
TRBJ1-1 once TRBV4-1 . CASSPQGLYTEAFF TGCGCCAGCAGCCCCCAGGGTCTGTACACTGAAGCTTTCTTT
TRBJ1-4 few TRBV2 . CASESIAGAANEKLFF TGTGCCAGCGAATCGATAGCAGGGGCGGCTAATGAAAAACTGTTTTTT
TRBJ1-6 . TRBV7-9 . CASSPASDNSPLHF TGTGCCAGCAGCCCCGCCAGCGATAATTCACCCCTCCACTTT
TRBJ2-7 . TRBV28 . CASRGPGYEQYF TGTGCCAGCAGGGGTCCGGGGTACGAGCAGTACTTC
TRBJ1-5 few TRBV7-9 . CASSLGSSPQHF TGTGCCAGCAGCTTAGGGTCAAGTCCCCAGCATTTT
TRBJ2-3 . TRBV4-3 TRBD2 CASSQDRGTSEIF TGCGCCAGCAGCCAAGATAGGGGGACTAGTGAAATTTTT
TRBJ1-4 . TRBV30 . CAWSPLLTPTNEKLFF TGTGCCTGGAGTCCTCTTCTGACACCAACTAATGAAAAACTGTTTTTT